The 26 T cell receptor beta chains given below trace back to one sample, sequenced in a study of blood T cell repertoires in COVID-19. TCRdb keeps only in-frame clones here, not all; method: immunoSEQ multiplex PCR. The repertoire holds approximately 290,000 clones, with around 82% as singletons. Sequences were obtained from peripheral blood. Receptors originate from a person aged 70 to 80 with COVID-19, enrolled during active disease.

This clone occurred a few times. The chain uses TRBV7-9 and TRBJ2-7; a possible D gene is TRBD2 (6 bases). The V end was cut by 5 bases, the J end by 0 bases, with 17 bases between. Germline loops: CDR1 SEHNR, CDR2 FQNEAQ (reference sequence). This CDR3 is 16 amino acids long. The CDR3 region is CASSAPTGVPSYEQYF. The CDR3 nucleotides read TGTGCCAGCAGCGCTCCGACGGGGGTCCCCTCCTACGAGCAGTACTTC.

This clone occurred once. V is TRBV27 and J is TRBJ2-7; 11 positions agree with TRBD1. This CDR3 has 14 residues. CDR1 MNHEY and CDR2 SMNVEV come from the germline V gene (reference sequence). The V segment lost 6 bases and the J segment 5 bases; nucleotides outside the gene matches: 6. The CDR3, as DNA: TGTGCCAGCAGGAGCCGGACAGGGGGCCACGAGCAGTACTTC. This encodes CASRSRTGGHEQYF.

The chain links TRBV7-3 to TRBJ2-4, with D maybe TRBD1 (6 bases). The V gene lost 5 bases and the J gene lost 7 bases, with 12 bases spanning the gap. CDR3 length: 13 residues. CDR1 is SGHTA and CDR2 is FQGTGA in the germline V gene. DNA for the CDR3: TGTGCCAGCAGCCTAAAGGGGGTCAACATTCAGTACTTC. Its protein is CASSLKGVNIQYF.

The CDR3 nucleotides are TGTGCCAGCAGCACGCAGGGACAGACAAGTTCGGGCTACACCTTC. Amino acids: CASSTQGQTSSGYTF. This chain uses TRBV5-6 with TRBJ1-2; 7 positions match TRBD1. The germline gives CDR1 SGHDT, CDR2 YYEEEE. Trimming removed 4 bases from V and 8 bases from J; junction bases left unmatched: 14. The CDR3 contains 15 residues.

The chain is built from TRBV10-3 and TRBJ2-1; 8 bases line up with TRBD2. V gave up 2 bases and J gave up 7 bases; unmatched junction bases: 10. The CDR3 has 16 residues. Germline CDR1 and CDR2: ENHRY and SYGVKD. The CDR3 nucleotides read TGTGCCATCAGTGAGATTAGCGGGAAACCCCAAAATGAGCAGTTCTTC. This encodes CAISEISGKPQNEQFF.

This clone was seen only a few times. The chain couples TRBV7-8 to TRBJ2-1, with 7 bases identical to TRBD2. With V trimmed by 10 bases and J by 9 bases, 6 bases remained unmatched. The CDR3 consists of 11 residues. From germline, CDR1 is SGHVS and CDR2 FQNEAQ. The CDR3 sequence: CATGGEGEQFF. The CDR3 nucleotides are TGTGCCACTGGGGGGGAGGGTGAGCAGTTCTTC. Together with reference TRBV7-8 and TRBJ2-1, the CDR3 gives the full variable domain: GAGVSQSPRYKVAKRGQDVALRCDPISGHVSLFWYQQALGQGPEFLTYFQNEAQLDKSGLPSDRFFAERPEGSVSTLKIQRTQQEDSAVYLCATGGEGEQFFGPGTRLTVL.

J is TRBJ2-7 and V is TRBV6-6; 8 nucleotides match TRBD2. The CDR3 runs to 14 residues. After removal of 4 bases from V and 2 bases from J, the junction contained 4 bases not matched to a gene. Germline assignment: CDR1 MNHNY and CDR2 SVGAGI (reference sequence). CDR3 protein: CASSSGGDAYEQYF. CDR3 in DNA: TGTGCCAGCAGTTCGGGAGGGGACGCCTACGAGCAGTACTTC.

V is TRBV2 and J is TRBJ1-3; D remains ambiguous. CDR1 and CDR2 (germline): SNHLY, FYNNEI. Between the trimmed V and J ends, which lost 4 bases and 4 bases, there was a span of 5 bases. The CDR3 extends over 12 amino acids. CDR3 DNA sequence: TGTGCCAGCAGTGCCCAAGGAAACACCATATATTTT. Its translation: CASSAQGNTIYF.

Details on this clone: One junction end does not reproduce the germline sequence, and a read error may be involved. The rearrangement joins TRBV19 to TRBJ1-5; the match to TRBD1 covers 7 bases. The CDR3 loop spans 18 amino acids. Germline CDR1 and CDR2: LNHDA and SQIVND (reference sequence). DNA for the CDR3: TGTGCCAGTAGCTCCGGGACAGATAAACCGAAAAGCATTCAGCCCCAGCATTTT. The encoded protein is CASSSGTDKPKSIQPQHF. Together with reference TRBV19 and TRBJ1-5, the CDR3 gives the full variable domain: DGGITQSPKYLFRKEGQNVTLSCEQNLNHDAMYWYRQDPGQGLRLIYYSQIVNDFQKGDIAEGYSVSREKKESFPLTVTSAQKNPTAFYLCASSSGTDKPKSIQPQHFGDGTRLSIL.

The chain carries TRBV6-2 or TRBV6-3 and TRBJ1-6, with D unresolved. CDR1 is MNHEY and CDR2 is SVGEGT in the germline V gene. Trimming cost V 2 bases and J 7 bases, with 18 bases left between them. The CDR3 extends over 17 amino acids. The CDR3 protein is CASSYDPWADGNSPLHF. CDR3 nucleotides: TGTGCCAGCAGTTACGATCCTTGGGCAGACGGAAATTCACCCCTCCACTTT.

This clone was seen more than once but under ten times. The chain combines TRBV5-1 with TRBJ2-7; D gene uncertain. From germline, CDR1 is SGHRS and CDR2 YFSETQ. This CDR3 contains 13 residues. With 0 bases removed from V and 4 bases from J, the gap between germline ends came to 8 bases. CDR3 loop: CASSLGARYEQYF. The DNA for the CDR3 is TGCGCCAGCAGCTTGGGGGCACGGTACGAGCAGTACTTC.

CDR3 sequence (DNA): TGTGCCAGCAGCTTAGATAAGGCGGGGGTCACCGGGGAGCTGTTTTTT. It translates to CASSLDKAGVTGELFF. The chain uses TRBV7-2 and TRBJ2-2, with 7 bases matching TRBD2. V trimming: 1 base; J trimming: 4 bases; junction bases outside the gene matches: 6. The CDR3 length is 16 residues. Germline values: CDR1 SGHTA, CDR2 FQGNSA.

The rearrangement links TRBV5-1 to TRBJ1-1; 8 nucleotides agree with TRBD1. Germline lookup yields CDR1 SGHRS and CDR2 YFSETQ. The trim removed 3 bases at V and 1 base at J, leaving 8 bases unmatched. The CDR3 runs 16 residues. In DNA form, the CDR3 reads TGCGCCAGCAGCTCTCACGACAGGGGAAGGAACACTGAAGCTTTCTTT. Amino acids: CASSSHDRGRNTEAFF.

The rearrangement uses TRBV5-1 and TRBJ2-5; 7 bases are a match to TRBD1. Germline V CDR1 and CDR2: SGHRS, YFSETQ. The V gene end was trimmed by 0 bases and the J gene end by 5 bases; junction bases not matched to a gene: 4. This CDR3 has 14 residues. The CDR3 protein is CASSLEGAEETQYF. The DNA of the CDR3 is TGCGCCAGCAGCTTGGAGGGGGCAGAGGAGACCCAGTACTTC.

This clone has just one count. This chain links TRBV7-9 with TRBJ2-1, with TRBD2 matching 9 bases. The CDR3 runs 16 residues. Germline assignment: CDR1 SEHNR and CDR2 FQNEAQ (reference sequence). Trimming took 5 bases from V and 1 from J; bases not matched to a gene: 6. The CDR3 here is CASSRGGAESYNEQFF. DNA of the CDR3: TGTGCCAGCAGCCGCGGGGGGGCCGAGTCCTACAATGAGCAGTTCTTC.

The chain employs TRBV7-2 and TRBJ2-7, with no clear D. V shed 1 base and J shed 1 base, with 8 bases lying between them. The germline V gene has CDR1 SGHTA and CDR2 FQGNSA. The CDR3 sequence is 14 residues long. CDR3 bases: TGTGCCAGCAGCTTAGGCAGGCAATCCTACGAGCAGTACTTC. Protein: CASSLGRQSYEQYF.

The V and J genes are TRBV10-3 and TRBJ2-5, with D possibly matching TRBD1 (6 bases). The CDR3 runs 16 residues. V was trimmed by 6 bases and J by 4 bases, leaving 21 bases between them. Germline loops: CDR1 ENHRY, CDR2 SYGVKD. The CDR3: CAISEFTGFRAETQYF. The CDR3 nucleotides are TGTGCCATCAGCGAATTTACAGGGTTTAGGGCAGAGACCCAGTACTTC.

This CDR3 reads CASSLPTNSYNEQFF. The CDR3, as DNA: TGTGCCAGCAGTCTACCTACTAATTCCTACAATGAGCAGTTCTTC. This chain joins TRBV5-6 and TRBJ2-1; D call uncertain. Germline CDR1 SGHDT, CDR2 YYEEEE. V lost 5 bases to trimming and J lost 1 base, with 13 bases between them. This CDR3 has 15 amino acids.

This chain connects TRBV7-2 to TRBJ2-7; the D is unclear. The germline V and J ends were trimmed by 1 base and 0 bases, with 10 bases remaining between them. Looked up from germline, CDR1 is SGHTA and CDR2 is FQGNSA. This CDR3 region has 15 residues. In DNA form, the CDR3 reads TGTGCCAGCAGCTTAGTGGGCCAAAGCTCCTACGAGCAGTACTTC. Protein product: CASSLVGQSSYEQYF.

This clone appeared a single time. V and J are TRBV28 and TRBJ2-7; 11 bases map to TRBD2. With V trimmed by 6 bases and J by 4 bases, 8 bases remained unmatched. The germline gives CDR1 MDHEN, CDR2 SYDVKM. The CDR3 runs to 15 residues. Here the CDR3 reads CASRPQTSGTYEQYF. The CDR3 nucleotides are TGTGCCAGCAGACCCCAGACTAGCGGGACATACGAGCAGTACTTC.

This chain uses TRBV4-3 with TRBJ2-1, with D tentatively TRBD2 (7 bases). CDR1 is LGHNA and CDR2 is YSLEER in the germline V gene. The CDR3 is 15 residues long. V lost 4 bases, J lost 8 bases, and 18 bases lay in between. The chain's CDR3 is CASSRTGGLGDEQFF. The CDR3 DNA follows: TGCGCCAGCAGCCGGACGGGGGGCTTAGGGGATGAGCAGTTCTTC.

V usage is TRBV7-2 and J usage is TRBJ2-5; 9 bases agree with TRBD1. V dropped 1 base and J dropped 4; count of bases not matched to a gene: 4. CDR3 size: 15 residues. Germline V gene lookup returns CDR1 SGHTA and CDR2 FQGNSA. The CDR3 is CASSLVQGAGETQYF. Here the CDR3 DNA reads TGTGCCAGCAGCTTAGTACAGGGGGCGGGAGAGACCCAGTACTTC.

The chain employs TRBV12-3 or TRBV12-4 and TRBJ1-2, with D possibly TRBD1 on 5 matching bases. The ends were cut back, 5 bases at V and 3 bases at J, with 10 bases in the middle. The CDR3 has 13 amino acids. CDR3 nucleotides: TGTGCCAGCAGTGACAGTCTAGACTATGGCTACACCTTC. Its translation is CASSDSLDYGYTF.

This chain joins TRBV19 and TRBJ1-4; D unresolved. Trimming left V 7 bases short and J 10 bases short, with 25 bases between. Germline V gene sequence: CDR1 LNHDA, CDR2 SQIVND (reference sequence). This CDR3 region has 16 residues. The CDR3 DNA sequence: TGTGCCAGTACTTCCCCCGGTAATGTCGGGGTAGGAAAACTGTTTTTT. Translated: CASTSPGNVGVGKLFF. The full variable domain, completed using reference TRBV19 and TRBJ1-4, is DGGITQSPKYLFRKEGQNVTLSCEQNLNHDAMYWYRQDPGQGLRLIYYSQIVNDFQKGDIAEGYSVSREKKESFPLTVTSAQKNPTAFYLCASTSPGNVGVGKLFFGSGTQLSVL.

As regards this clone: This sample includes further DNA sequences coding for the same CDR3. This chain links TRBV7-2 with TRBJ1-5; D is possibly TRBD1 (6 bases). From germline, CDR1 is SGHTA and CDR2 FQGNSA. CDR3 length: 14 residues. The V end was cut by 2 bases, the J end by 4 bases, with 9 bases between. The CDR3 region is CASSLRQGNQPQHF. Here the CDR3 DNA reads TGTGCCAGCAGCTTAAGGCAGGGGAATCAGCCCCAGCATTTT. The full variable domain, rest sourced from reference TRBV7-2 and TRBJ1-5, is GAGVSQSPSNKVTEKGKDVELRCDPISGHTALYWYRQSLGQGLEFLIYFQGNSAPDKSGLPSDRFSAERTGGSVSTLTIQRTQQEDSAVYLCASSLRQGNQPQHFGDGTRLSIL.

This clone was seen once. The chain has TRBV4-3 and TRBJ2-1; no reliable D call. The CDR3 loop spans 15 amino acids. Germline-derived CDR1 and CDR2 are LGHNA and YSLEER. Trimming stripped 0 bases from V and 9 bases from J, with 15 bases between. The CDR3 sequence is CASSQDIGSLGEQFF. CDR3 DNA: TGCGCCAGCAGCCAAGATATCGGGTCTCTGGGTGAGCAGTTCTTC.